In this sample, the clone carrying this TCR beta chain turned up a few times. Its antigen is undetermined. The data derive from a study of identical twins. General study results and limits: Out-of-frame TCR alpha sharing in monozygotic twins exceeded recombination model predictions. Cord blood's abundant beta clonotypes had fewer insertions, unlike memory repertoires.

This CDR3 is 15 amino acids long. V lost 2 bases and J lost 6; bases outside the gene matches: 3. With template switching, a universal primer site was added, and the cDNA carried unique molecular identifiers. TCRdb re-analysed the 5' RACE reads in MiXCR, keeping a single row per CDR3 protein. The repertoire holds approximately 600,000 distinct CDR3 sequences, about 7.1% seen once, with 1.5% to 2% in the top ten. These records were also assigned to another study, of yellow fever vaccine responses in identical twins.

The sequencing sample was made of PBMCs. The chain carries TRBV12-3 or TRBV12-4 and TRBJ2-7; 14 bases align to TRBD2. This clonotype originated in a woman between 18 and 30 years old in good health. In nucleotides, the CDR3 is TGTGCCAGCAGTTTAATAGGACTAGCGGGAGGCGAGCAGTACTTC. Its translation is CASSLIGLAGGEQYF.